A selection of T cell receptor beta chains follows, all from one sample in a study of cytomegalovirus exposure and HLA in healthy donors. Profiled with immunoSEQ multiplex PCR; TCRdb holds only in-frame clones, not every one. The top ten hold approximately 0.7% of the sample, which has fewer than 200,000 clones, around 80% seen once. The sequencing sample was made of PBMCs. These receptor sequences come from a woman between 40 and 50 years old in good health and CMV-seronegative. CDR3s include the opening cysteine and the closing phenylalanine or tryptophan. The D gene is left open where the match is weak. Rows may omit the clone size; those that give it use once, few, many or a size class.

NA	14	NA	TRBV7-2	TRBJ1-4	CASSSTGNSEKLFF	TGTGCCAGCAGCTCCACAGGGAATAGCGAAAAACTGTTTTTT
TRBD1	17	NA	TRBV27	TRBJ2-7	CASSPLRTGRLWSEQYF	TGTGCCAGCAGTCCACTTCGGACAGGGCGTCTTTGGAGCGAGCAGTACTTC
NA	16	NA	TRBV5-1	TRBJ2-7	CASSLGAGGDGNEQYF	TGCGCCAGCAGCTTGGGGGCGGGCGGCGACGGGAACGAGCAGTACTTC
NA	13	NA	TRBV9	TRBJ2-2	CASSVVLGGELFF	TGTGCCAGCAGCGTAGTCCTGGGCGGGGAGTTGTTTTTT
NA	15	NA	TRBV2	TRBJ2-5	CASSQYFGQQETQYF	TGTGCCAGCAGTCAATACTTTGGGCAGCAAGAGACCCAGTACTTC
NA	14	NA	TRBV12-5	TRBJ1-1	CASGLPTGGTEAFF	TGTGCTAGTGGTTTGCCTACGGGGGGCACTGAAGCTTTCTTT
NA	14	NA	TRBV7-2	TRBJ1-1	CASSLEDRNTEAFF	TGTGCCAGCAGCTTGGAGGACAGGAACACTGAAGCTTTCTTT
TRBD1	17	NA	TRBV7-8	TRBJ1-2	CASSPRFPGQGLYGYTF	TGTGCCAGCAGCCCCCGATTCCCGGGACAGGGTCTCTATGGCTACACCTTC
TRBD1	15	NA	TRBV4-2	TRBJ2-5	CASSHPGQGQETQYF	TGTGCCAGCAGCCACCCGGGACAGGGCCAAGAGACCCAGTACTTC
NA	13	NA	TRBV5-1	TRBJ1-1	CASSADRNTEAFF	TGCGCCAGCAGCGCGGACAGGAACACTGAAGCTTTCTTT
NA	15	NA	TRBV19	TRBJ2-7	CASSIGGQGDYEQYF	TGTGCCAGTAGTATCGGAGGGCAGGGCGACTACGAGCAGTACTTC
TRBD1	16	NA	TRBV7-9	TRBJ2-1	CASSAGGTGVWNEQFF	TGTGCCAGCAGCGCAGGGGGGACAGGGGTTTGGAATGAGCAGTTCTTC
TRBD1	14	NA	TRBV7-9	TRBJ1-1	CASSLTGGNTEAFF	TGTGCCAGCAGCTTAACAGGGGGGAACACTGAAGCTTTCTTT
NA	15	NA	TRBV5-6	TRBJ2-5	CASSLNGGVQETQYF	TGTGCCAGCAGCTTGAACGGGGGAGTCCAAGAGACCCAGTACTTC
TRBD2	15	NA	TRBV28	TRBJ2-5	CASSPAGGPRETQYF	TGTGCCAGCAGTCCCGCGGGGGGCCCAAGGGAGACCCAGTACTTC
TRBD1	18	NA	TRBV6-1	TRBJ1-5	CASSGRTTTGGGNQPQHF	TGTGCCAGCAGTGGCCGGACGACTACAGGGGGAGGAAATCAGCCCCAGCATTTT
NA	16	NA	TRBV7-8	TRBJ1-5	CASSSSGGGRGQPQHF	TGTGCCAGCAGCTCATCGGGAGGCGGACGCGGTCAGCCCCAGCATTTT
NA	14	few	TRBV19	TRBJ1-4	CASSKQINERKLFF	TGTGCCAGTAGTAAACAGATTAATGAAAGAAAACTGTTTTTT
NA	15	NA	TRBV5-6	TRBJ1-4	CASSFAGRTNEKLFF	TGTGCCAGCAGCTTCGCGGGGAGAACTAATGAAAAACTGTTTTTT
TRBD1	12	NA	TRBV28	TRBJ1-1	CASSDRVGEAFF	TGTGCCAGCAGTGACAGGGTGGGTGAAGCTTTCTTT
NA	13	once	TRBV13	TRBJ1-1	CASSLDLRTEAFF	TGTGCCAGCAGCTTAGATCTGCGTACTGAAGCTTTCTTT
NA	14	NA	TRBV30	TRBJ2-1	CACGGRASLNEQFF	TGTGCCTGTGGGGGCAGGGCCTCCCTCAATGAGCAGTTCTTC
TRBD2	17	NA	TRBV7-9	TRBJ2-3	CASSPELAGAALNTQYF	TGTGCCAGCAGCCCTGAACTAGCGGGGGCCGCTCTTAACACGCAGTATTTT
TRBD1	16	NA	TRBV15	TRBJ1-1	CATSRDGGQLNTEAFF	TGTGCCACCAGCAGAGATGGGGGACAGTTGAACACTGAAGCTTTCTTT
NA	13	NA	TRBV5-1	TRBJ2-3	CASRQGGPDTQYF	TGCGCCAGCAGACAGGGTGGGCCAGATACGCAGTATTTT
TRBD1	14	NA	TRBV5-1	TRBJ1-2	CASSLDRGAGGYTF	TGCGCCAGCAGCTTGGACAGGGGCGCCGGTGGCTACACCTTC
TRBD1	12	once	TRBV2	TRBJ1-5	CASRETGRPQHF	TGTGCCAGCAGGGAGACAGGGCGGCCCCAGCATTTT
NA	12	NA	TRBV19	TRBJ1-5	CASSIGTMPQHF	TGTGCCAGTAGTATTGGGACTATGCCCCAGCATTTT
NA	17	NA	TRBV19	TRBJ1-5	CASSIAQGPNSNQPQHF	TGTGCCAGTAGTATTGCCCAGGGCCCTAATAGCAATCAGCCCCAGCATTTT
TRBD1	15	NA	TRBV2	TRBJ2-1	CASSEGGQGGYEQFF	TGTGCCAGCAGTGAAGGGGGACAGGGGGGTTATGAGCAGTTCTTC
NA	16	NA	TRBV27	TRBJ1-4	CASSSLRPATNEKLFF	TGTGCCAGCAGTTCCTTGCGGCCGGCAACTAATGAAAAACTGTTTTTT
TRBD2	15	NA	TRBV4-3	TRBJ2-3	CASSPTSGSTDTQYF	TGCGCCAGCAGCCCCACTAGCGGGAGCACAGATACGCAGTATTTT
TRBD2	16	once	TRBV27	TRBJ2-1	CASSFDGTSAYNEQFF	TGTGCCAGCAGTTTTGACGGGACTAGCGCTTACAATGAGCAGTTCTTC
NA	14	NA	TRBV7-9	TRBJ2-1	CASSLEFAGNEQFF	TGTGCCAGCAGCTTAGAGTTTGCCGGCAATGAGCAGTTCTTC
TRBD2	15	NA	TRBV5-1	TRBJ2-7	CASSPRTSGMGEQYF	TGCGCCAGCAGCCCGCGGACTAGCGGGATGGGAGAGCAGTACTTC
TRBD1	14	NA	TRBV2	TRBJ2-3	CASSQDRYRSTQYF	TGTGCCAGCAGTCAGGACAGGTATCGAAGTACGCAGTATTTT
NA	13	NA	TRBV5-1	TRBJ1-1	CASSTGSSTEAFF	TGCGCCAGCAGCACAGGGAGTAGCACTGAAGCTTTCTTT
NA	14	NA	TRBV10-3	TRBJ2-7	CATVPRRGSDEQYF	TGTGCCACGGTACCAAGACGGGGGAGTGACGAGCAGTACTTC
NA	14	NA	TRBV4-3	TRBJ2-1	CASSQGQGYNEQFF	TGCGCCAGCAGCCAAGGGCAGGGCTACAATGAGCAGTTCTTC
TRBD1	17	few	TRBV10-1	TRBJ2-1	CASSESAGQGTGNEQFF	TGCGCCAGCAGTGAGTCGGCGGGACAGGGAACGGGGAATGAGCAGTTCTTC
NA	12	NA	TRBV6-1	TRBJ1-1	CATNRVNTEAFF	TGTGCCACTAACAGGGTGAACACTGAAGCTTTCTTT
NA	10	NA	TRBV20-1	TRBJ1-2	CSARGSGYTF	TGCAGTGCTAGGGGGAGTGGCTACACCTTC
TRBD1	16	NA	TRBV9	TRBJ1-3	CASSVGPGTEGNTIYF	TGTGCCAGCAGCGTAGGACCCGGGACAGAAGGAAACACCATATATTTT
NA	14	NA	TRBV4-1	TRBJ1-2	CASSQVTGNYGYTF	TGCGCCAGCAGCCAGGTAACAGGGAACTATGGCTACACCTTC
NA	15	NA	TRBV7-9	TRBJ1-6	CASSLGLTQDSPLHF	TGTGCCAGCAGCTTGGGCCTAACCCAGGATTCACCCCTCCACTTT
NA	14	NA	TRBV19	TRBJ1-5	CASSISAGDQPQHF	TGTGCCAGTAGTATCTCCGCCGGGGATCAGCCCCAGCATTTT
TRBD1	14	NA	TRBV6-1	TRBJ1-4	CASREQGAREKLFF	TGTGCCAGCAGAGAACAGGGGGCGAGGGAAAAACTGTTTTTT
NA	12	NA	TRBV6-6	TRBJ1-3	CASTVFGNTIYF	TGTGCCAGCACCGTATTTGGAAACACCATATATTTT